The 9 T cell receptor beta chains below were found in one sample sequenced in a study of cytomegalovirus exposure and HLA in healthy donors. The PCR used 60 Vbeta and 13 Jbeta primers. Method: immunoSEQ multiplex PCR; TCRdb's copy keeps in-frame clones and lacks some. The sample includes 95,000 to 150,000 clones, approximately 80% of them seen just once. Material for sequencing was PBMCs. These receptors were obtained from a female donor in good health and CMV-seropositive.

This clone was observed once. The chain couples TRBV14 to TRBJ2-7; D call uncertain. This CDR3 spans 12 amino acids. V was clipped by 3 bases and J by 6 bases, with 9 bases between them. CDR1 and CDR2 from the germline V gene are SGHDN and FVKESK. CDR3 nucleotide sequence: TGTGCCAGCAGCCATACCAGAGGCGAGCAGTACTTC. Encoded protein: CASSHTRGEQYF.

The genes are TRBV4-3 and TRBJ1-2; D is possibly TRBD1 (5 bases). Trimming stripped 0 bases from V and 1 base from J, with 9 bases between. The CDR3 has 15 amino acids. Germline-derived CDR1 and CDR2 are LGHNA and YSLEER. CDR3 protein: CASSQEAGLNYGYTF. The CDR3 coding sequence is TGCGCCAGCAGCCAAGAGGCGGGACTTAACTATGGCTACACCTTC.

The chain's CDR3 is CASSELPVVHGELFF. The CDR3 DNA follows: TGTGCCAGCAGTGAGTTACCGGTAGTCCACGGGGAGCTGTTTTTT. V is TRBV6-1 and J is TRBJ2-2; no firm D call. The germline CDR1 and CDR2 sequences are MNHNS and SASEGT. V shed 3 bases and J shed 7 bases, with 15 bases lying between them. The CDR3 extends over 15 amino acids.

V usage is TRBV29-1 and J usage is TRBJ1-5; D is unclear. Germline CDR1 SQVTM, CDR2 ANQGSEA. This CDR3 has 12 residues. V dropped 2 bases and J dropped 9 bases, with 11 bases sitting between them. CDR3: CSVESQSGPQHF. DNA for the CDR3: TGCAGCGTTGAAAGCCAGTCAGGGCCCCAGCATTTT.

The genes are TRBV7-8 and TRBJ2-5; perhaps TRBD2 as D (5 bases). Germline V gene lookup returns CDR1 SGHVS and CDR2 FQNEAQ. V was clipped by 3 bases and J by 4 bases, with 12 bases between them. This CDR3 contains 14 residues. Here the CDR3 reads CASSFGVSGETQYF. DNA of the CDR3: TGTGCCAGCAGCTTCGGGGTTTCGGGAGAGACCCAGTACTTC.

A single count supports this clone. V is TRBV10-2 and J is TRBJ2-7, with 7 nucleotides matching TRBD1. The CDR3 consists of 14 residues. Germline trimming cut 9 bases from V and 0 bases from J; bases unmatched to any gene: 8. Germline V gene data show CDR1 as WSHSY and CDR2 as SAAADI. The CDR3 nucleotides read TGCGCCAGTCTCCTTGGGACAGACTCCTACGAGCAGTACTTC. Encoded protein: CASLLGTDSYEQYF.

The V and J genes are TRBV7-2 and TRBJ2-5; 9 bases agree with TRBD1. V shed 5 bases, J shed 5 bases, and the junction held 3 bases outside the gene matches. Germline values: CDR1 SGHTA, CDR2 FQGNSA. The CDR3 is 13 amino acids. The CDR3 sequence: CASSDDRGETQYF. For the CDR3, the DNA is TGTGCCAGCAGCGATGACAGGGGGGAGACCCAGTACTTC. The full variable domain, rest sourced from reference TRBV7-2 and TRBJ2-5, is GAGVSQSPSNKVTEKGKDVELRCDPISGHTALYWYRQSLGQGLEFLIYFQGNSAPDKSGLPSDRFSAERTGGSVSTLTIQRTQQEDSAVYLCASSDDRGETQYFGPGTRLLVL.

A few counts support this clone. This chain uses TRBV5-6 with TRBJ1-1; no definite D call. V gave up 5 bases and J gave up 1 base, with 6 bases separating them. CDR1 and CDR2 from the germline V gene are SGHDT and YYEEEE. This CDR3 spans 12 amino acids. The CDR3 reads CASSYKNTEAFF. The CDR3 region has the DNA TGTGCCAGCAGTTACAAGAACACTGAAGCTTTCTTT.

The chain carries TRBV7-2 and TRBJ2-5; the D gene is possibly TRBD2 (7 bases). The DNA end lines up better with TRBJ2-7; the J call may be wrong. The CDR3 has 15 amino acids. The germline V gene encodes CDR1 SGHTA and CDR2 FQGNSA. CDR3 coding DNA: TGTGCCAGCAGCTTAGCTCGGGGGGCCCGCTACGAGCAGTACTTC. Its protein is CASSLARGARYEQYF.